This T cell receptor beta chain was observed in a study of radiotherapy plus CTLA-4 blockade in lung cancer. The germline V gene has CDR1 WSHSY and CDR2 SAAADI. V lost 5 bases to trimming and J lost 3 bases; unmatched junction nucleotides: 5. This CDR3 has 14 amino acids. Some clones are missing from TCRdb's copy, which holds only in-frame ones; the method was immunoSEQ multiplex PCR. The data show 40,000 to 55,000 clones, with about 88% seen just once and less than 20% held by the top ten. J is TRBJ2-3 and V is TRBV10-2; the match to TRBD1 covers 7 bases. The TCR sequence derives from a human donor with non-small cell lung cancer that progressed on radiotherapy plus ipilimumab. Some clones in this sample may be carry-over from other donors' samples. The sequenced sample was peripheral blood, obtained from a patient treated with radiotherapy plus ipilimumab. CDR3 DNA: TGCGCCAGCAGTCAAGGGGGCTGGACAGATACGCAGTATTTT. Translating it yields CASSQGGWTDTQYF.